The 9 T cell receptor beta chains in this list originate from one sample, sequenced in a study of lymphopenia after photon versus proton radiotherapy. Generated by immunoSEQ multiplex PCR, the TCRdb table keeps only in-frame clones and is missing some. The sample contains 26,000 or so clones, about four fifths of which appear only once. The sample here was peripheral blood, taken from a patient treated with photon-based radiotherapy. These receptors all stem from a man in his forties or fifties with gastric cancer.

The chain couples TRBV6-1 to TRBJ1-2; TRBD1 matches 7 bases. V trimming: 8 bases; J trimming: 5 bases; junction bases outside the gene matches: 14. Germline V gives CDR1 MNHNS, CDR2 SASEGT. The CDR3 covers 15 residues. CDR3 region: CASGRQGRGFYGYTF. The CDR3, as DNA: TGTGCCAGCGGCCGACAGGGTAGGGGTTTTTATGGCTACACCTTC.

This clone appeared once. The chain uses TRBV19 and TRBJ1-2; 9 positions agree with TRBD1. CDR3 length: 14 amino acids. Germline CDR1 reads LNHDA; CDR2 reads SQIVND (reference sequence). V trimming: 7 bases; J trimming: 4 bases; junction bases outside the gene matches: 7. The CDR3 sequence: CASTLRTGVYGYTF. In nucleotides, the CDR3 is TGTGCCAGTACTCTGAGGACAGGGGTCTATGGCTACACCTTC.

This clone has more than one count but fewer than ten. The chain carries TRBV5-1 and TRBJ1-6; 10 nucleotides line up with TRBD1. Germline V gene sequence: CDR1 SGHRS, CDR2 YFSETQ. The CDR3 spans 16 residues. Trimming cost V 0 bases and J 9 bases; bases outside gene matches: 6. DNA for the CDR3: TGCGCCAGCAGCTTGGAGACAGGGGGCAACGGTTCACCCCTCCACTTT. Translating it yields CASSLETGGNGSPLHF.

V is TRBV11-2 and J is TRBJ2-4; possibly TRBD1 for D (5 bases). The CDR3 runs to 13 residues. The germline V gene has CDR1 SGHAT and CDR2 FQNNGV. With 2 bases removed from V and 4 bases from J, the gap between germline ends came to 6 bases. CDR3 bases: TGTGCCAGCAGCTTAAGACAGAAAAACATTCAGTACTTC. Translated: CASSLRQKNIQYF.

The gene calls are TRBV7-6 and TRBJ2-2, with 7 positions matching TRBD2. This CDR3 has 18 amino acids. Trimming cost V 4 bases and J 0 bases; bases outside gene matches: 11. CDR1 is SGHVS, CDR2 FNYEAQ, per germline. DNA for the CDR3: TGTGCCAGCAGCTATCCGGGACTAAAAAACGCGAACACCGGGGAGCTGTTTTTT. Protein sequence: CASSYPGLKNANTGELFF.

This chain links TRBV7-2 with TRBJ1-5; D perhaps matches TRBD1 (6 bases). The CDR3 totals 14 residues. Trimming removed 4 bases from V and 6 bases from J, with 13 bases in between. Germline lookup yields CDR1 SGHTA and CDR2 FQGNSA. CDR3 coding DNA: TGTGCCAGCAGCTCGGACAGTTCGTTTCAGCCCCAGCATTTT. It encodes CASSSDSSFQPQHF. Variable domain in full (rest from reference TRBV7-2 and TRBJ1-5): GAGVSQSPSNKVTEKGKDVELRCDPISGHTALYWYRQSLGQGLEFLIYFQGNSAPDKSGLPSDRFSAERTGGSVSTLTIQRTQQEDSAVYLCASSSDSSFQPQHFGDGTRLSIL.

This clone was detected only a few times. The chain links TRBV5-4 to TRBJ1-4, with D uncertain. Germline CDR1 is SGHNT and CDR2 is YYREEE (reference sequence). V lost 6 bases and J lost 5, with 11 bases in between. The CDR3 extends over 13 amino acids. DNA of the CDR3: TGTGCCAGCAAATTGGAGGGAAATGAAAAACTGTTTTTT. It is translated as CASKLEGNEKLFF.

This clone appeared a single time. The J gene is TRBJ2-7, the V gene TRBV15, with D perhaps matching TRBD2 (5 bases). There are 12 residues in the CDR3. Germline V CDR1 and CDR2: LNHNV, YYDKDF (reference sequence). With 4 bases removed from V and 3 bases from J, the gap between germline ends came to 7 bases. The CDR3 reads CATSTGYYEQYF. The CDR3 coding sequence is TGTGCCACCAGCACGGGGTACTACGAGCAGTACTTC.

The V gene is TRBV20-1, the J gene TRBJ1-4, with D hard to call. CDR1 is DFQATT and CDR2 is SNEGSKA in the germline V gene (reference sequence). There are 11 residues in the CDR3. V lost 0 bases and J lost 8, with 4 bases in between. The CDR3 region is CSAREVEKLFF. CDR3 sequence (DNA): TGCAGTGCTAGAGAAGTGGAAAAACTGTTTTTT.